A single sample is the source of the 32 T cell receptor beta chains below, sequenced in a study of blood T cell repertoires in COVID-19. TCRdb's table, derived via immunoSEQ multiplex PCR, lists solely in-frame clones and lacks some. The table includes approximately 90,000 clones, roughly 84% detected once. The sequencing sample was made of peripheral blood. These receptors came from an older man with acute or convalescent COVID-19.

This chain uses TRBV6-5 with TRBJ2-5; D is unresolved. This CDR3 has 16 amino acids. The ends were cut back, 0 bases at V and 5 bases at J, with 16 bases in the middle. Germline CDR1 and CDR2: MNHEY and SVGAGI. The CDR3 DNA reads as TGTGCCAGCAGTTACTCGAGTTTCGCGCCTTGGGAGACCCAGTACTTC. It yields the protein CASSYSSFAPWETQYF.

The V call is TRBV20-1, the J call TRBJ2-7; D possibly corresponds to TRBD1 (6 bases). Between the trimmed V and J ends, which lost 7 bases and 7 bases, there was a span of 14 bases. Germline CDR1 and CDR2: DFQATT and SNEGSKA (reference sequence). This CDR3 contains 11 residues. The CDR3 loop reads CSGGPRGEQYF. The CDR3 nucleotides are TGCAGTGGGGGGCCCCGCGGGGAGCAGTACTTC.

This clone was counted once. The rearrangement links TRBV28 to TRBJ1-2; 8 bases agree with TRBD1. Germline V gives CDR1 MDHEN, CDR2 SYDVKM. The ends lost 4 bases at V and 0 bases at J; junction bases unmatched: 7. The CDR3 loop spans 16 amino acids. CDR3 sequence: CASSSLPGQANYGYTF. Written as DNA, the CDR3 is TGTGCCAGCAGTTCCCTGCCGGGACAGGCTAACTATGGCTACACCTTC.

The genes are TRBV6-2 or TRBV6-3 and TRBJ2-7; D call uncertain. The germline V gene has CDR1 MNHEY and CDR2 SVGEGT. V shed 2 bases and J shed 3 bases, with 8 bases lying between them. The CDR3 has 13 amino acids. CDR3 in DNA: TGTGCCAGCAGTTACCCCCCAATCTACGAGCAGTACTTC. It translates to CASSYPPIYEQYF.

In its sample, this clone was seen once. This sequence joins TRBV21-1 and TRBJ2-7; TRBD1, the D gene given by the table, was not confirmed from the DNA. TRBV21-1 counts as a pseudogene. CDR3 length equals 13 residues. This chain's CDR3 is CASRGPPTYEQYF. The DNA for the CDR3 is TGTGCCAGCAGGGGCCCTCCTACCTACGAGCAGTACTTC.

This clone was found a few times. The chain combines TRBV7-9 with TRBJ2-2; 10 bases are shared with TRBD1. Germline V gene lookup returns CDR1 SEHNR and CDR2 FQNEAQ (reference sequence). V lost 6 bases and J lost 4; bases outside the gene matches: 8. The CDR3 covers 16 residues. As DNA, the CDR3 is TGTGCCAGCAGAAAGGGCGGGACAGGGGTCACCGGGGAGCTGTTTTTT. It yields the protein CASRKGGTGVTGELFF.

The V and J genes are TRBV9 and TRBJ2-3; TRBD1 is a possible D gene (6 bases). The germline V gene has CDR1 SGDLS and CDR2 YYNGEE. Between the trimmed V and J ends, which lost 3 bases and 1 base, there was a span of 9 bases. The CDR3 length is 14 residues. This CDR3 is CASSATGRTDTQYF. CDR3 DNA: TGTGCCAGCAGCGCTACAGGGCGCACAGATACGCAGTATTTT.

The gene calls are TRBV2 and TRBJ2-1, with unresolved D. Trimming took off 4 bases at V and 7 bases at J, with 8 bases between the two ends. The CDR3 covers 12 residues. Germline V gives CDR1 SNHLY, CDR2 FYNNEI. The CDR3 reads CASSGLVNEQFF. As DNA, the CDR3 is TGTGCCAGCAGTGGACTGGTGAATGAGCAGTTCTTC.

This clone was seen only a few times. The rearrangement links TRBV28 to TRBJ2-3, with D possibly being TRBD2 (6 bases). CDR1 and CDR2 (germline): MDHEN, SYDVKM. The CDR3 is 14 amino acids. The germline V and J ends were trimmed by 3 bases and 6 bases, with 13 bases remaining between them. The CDR3 loop is CASSFGGAADTQYF. CDR3 DNA: TGTGCCAGCAGTTTCGGCGGGGCGGCGGATACGCAGTATTTT.

CDR3 nucleotides: TGTGCCAGCACCCCCTACTATAGCAATCAGCCCCAGCATTTT. Its translation: CASTPYYSNQPQHF. The chain uses TRBV27 and TRBJ1-5; D unclear. Trimming removed 7 bases from V and 0 bases from J, with 10 bases in between. The CDR3 is made up of 14 amino acids. Germline values: CDR1 MNHEY, CDR2 SMNVEV (reference sequence).

V and J are TRBV15 and TRBJ1-6; TRBD1 matches at 9 bases. Per the germline V gene, CDR1 is LNHNV and CDR2 is YYDKDF (reference sequence). The V and J ends lost 3 bases and 7 bases, in that order; junction bases with no gene match: 4. This CDR3 region has 15 residues. Here the CDR3 DNA reads TGTGCCACCAGCAGCCGGGACAGGGCGAATTCACCCCTCCACTTT. Residues: CATSSRDRANSPLHF.

This sequence joins TRBV28 and TRBJ1-1; D is unresolved. In germline, CDR1 is MDHEN, CDR2 SYDVKM. Trimming pared 3 bases from V and 6 bases from J, leaving 14 bases between. The CDR3 contains 14 residues. The chain's CDR3 is CASSFTGVKAEAFF. In nucleotides, the CDR3 is TGTGCCAGCAGTTTCACCGGGGTAAAAGCTGAAGCTTTCTTT.

This chain uses TRBV27 with TRBJ2-2; TRBD1 aligns across 7 bases. The CDR3 runs to 17 residues. Germline lookup yields CDR1 MNHEY and CDR2 SMNVEV (reference sequence). With 5 bases clipped from V and 5 bases from J, the junction kept 14 bases outside the gene matches. The DNA of the CDR3 is TGTGCCAGCAGTCCCATCCACAGGGGTCGATTGACCGGGGAGCTGTTTTTT. Translation gives CASSPIHRGRLTGELFF.

This clone showed up just a few times. This chain connects TRBV11-2 to TRBJ1-1; the match to TRBD1 covers 8 bases. Per germline, CDR1 SGHAT and CDR2 FQNNGV. V dropped 5 bases and J dropped 5; count of bases not matched to a gene: 10. This CDR3 region has 15 residues. The CDR3 DNA is TGTGCCAGCAGCCAAAGGACAGGGAGAGGAACTGAAGCTTTCTTT. Translation gives CASSQRTGRGTEAFF.

The rearrangement uses TRBV2 and TRBJ2-3; 12 bases are a match to TRBD1. The CDR3 spans 21 residues. CDR1 SNHLY and CDR2 FYNNEI come from the germline V gene. V lost 6 bases to trimming and J lost 3 bases; unmatched junction nucleotides: 22. The CDR3 DNA sequence: TGTGCCAGCAGACCCGGGACAGGGGGCCTGTCCGAAGATACTGGGACAGATACGCAGTATTTT. Translating it yields CASRPGTGGLSEDTGTDTQYF.

This chain connects TRBV4-1 to TRBJ2-1; D is possibly TRBD1 (6 bases). Germline V gene lookup returns CDR1 MGHRA and CDR2 YSYEKL. V was trimmed by 6 bases and J by 6 bases, leaving 12 bases between them. CDR3 size: 13 residues. In DNA form, the CDR3 reads TGCGCCAGCAGGTTTAAACAGGGCAATGAGCAGTTCTTC. Protein product: CASRFKQGNEQFF.

This clone came up once. The chain couples TRBV7-6 to TRBJ2-5; 13 positions agree with TRBD2. V lost 6 bases to trimming and J lost 9 bases; unmatched junction nucleotides: 4. The CDR3 covers 13 residues. Germline values: CDR1 SGHVS, CDR2 FNYEAQ. The CDR3 region is CASSPTSGGPQYF. In DNA form, the CDR3 reads TGTGCCAGCAGTCCGACTAGCGGGGGGCCCCAGTACTTC.

The table lists this clone with a count of one. The chain has TRBV23-1 and TRBJ1-2, with TRBD1 as a possible D gene (5 bases). TRBV23-1 is given ORF status, its function remaining uncertain. The CDR3 runs to 14 residues. V was shortened by 3 bases and J by 2 bases, with 10 bases between the two germline ends. The DNA of the CDR3 is TGCGCCAGCAGTCAGGTTACAGGAAACTATGGCTACACCTTC. This sequence encodes CASSQVTGNYGYTF.

This clone was counted between two and nine times. The chain employs TRBV5-1 and TRBJ2-1; TRBD2 is a possible D gene (7 bases). Germline V gene lookup returns CDR1 SGHRS and CDR2 YFSETQ. Trimming cost V 7 bases and J 8 bases, with 22 bases left between them. CDR3 size: 15 residues. The CDR3 DNA reads as TGCGCCAGCCTGGGGGGGGCCCTAGGCAAGGATGAGCAGTTCTTC. Protein product: CASLGGALGKDEQFF.

CDR3 residues: CASSYTGLNYGYTF. The CDR3 DNA is TGTGCCAGCAGTTATACAGGGTTAAACTATGGCTACACCTTC. The V call is TRBV6-5, the J call TRBJ1-2; D is perhaps TRBD1 (6 bases). The CDR3 runs 14 residues. V dropped 3 bases and J dropped 2 bases, with 10 bases sitting between them. Germline V lookup: CDR1 MNHEY, CDR2 SVGAGI.

The chain joins TRBV6-1 to TRBJ1-2, with a possible D match to TRBD1 (6 bases). Trimming took off 2 bases at V and 8 bases at J, with 15 bases between the two ends. The CDR3 consists of 14 residues. Germline values: CDR1 MNHNS, CDR2 SASEGT. The CDR3 loop is CASSEWEQGEGYTF. The CDR3, as DNA: TGTGCCAGCAGTGAATGGGAACAGGGAGAAGGCTACACCTTC.

The chain carries TRBV6-5 and TRBJ1-2; possibly TRBD1 for D (6 bases). CDR1 and CDR2 from the germline V gene are MNHEY and SVGAGI. Trimming pared 6 bases from V and 5 bases from J, leaving 13 bases between. The CDR3 sequence is 13 residues long. CDR3 coding DNA: TGTGCCAGCAGCCAGCCAGGGGTTTATGGCTACACCTTC. It specifies CASSQPGVYGYTF.

The chain joins TRBV6-5 to TRBJ1-6, with TRBD1 matching over 8 bases. J was trimmed by 7 bases and V by 5 bases; bases with no gene match: 4. Looked up from germline, CDR1 is MNHEY and CDR2 is SVGAGI. The length of the CDR3 is 14 residues. CDR3 in DNA: TGTGCCAGCAGTCCCAGGGGGCAGAATTCACCCCTCCACTTT. This codes for CASSPRGQNSPLHF.

The gene calls are TRBV7-3 and TRBJ2-2, with 10 bases lining up with TRBD1. Germline V CDR1 and CDR2: SGHTA, FQGTGA. V lost 2 bases, J lost 4 bases, and 4 bases stayed unmatched. The CDR3 contains 16 residues. The chain's CDR3 is CASSLAGTGVTGELFF. In DNA form, the CDR3 reads TGTGCCAGCAGCTTAGCCGGGACAGGGGTCACCGGGGAGCTGTTTTTT. The full variable domain, in which reference TRBV7-3 and TRBJ2-2 provide the parts outside the CDR3, is GAGVSQTPSNKVTEKGKYVELRCDPISGHTALYWYRQSLGQGPEFLIYFQGTGAADDSGLPNDRFFAVRPEGSVSTLKIQRTERGDSAVYLCASSLAGTGVTGELFFGEGSRLTVL.

V and J are TRBV5-6 and TRBJ2-1; TRBD2 matches 7 bases. V lost 3 bases and J lost 0; bases outside the gene matches: 6. Looked up from germline, CDR1 is SGHDT and CDR2 is YYEEEE. This CDR3 spans 16 amino acids. The DNA for the CDR3 is TGTGCCAGCAGCTCAATAGCGGGTAGCTCCTACAATGAGCAGTTCTTC. Protein: CASSSIAGSSYNEQFF.

The CDR3 loop is CASSLGAANTGELFF. The CDR3 coding sequence is TGTGCCAGCAGCTTAGGGGCAGCCAACACCGGGGAGCTGTTTTTT. The genes are TRBV7-9 and TRBJ2-2; D call uncertain. Trimming removed 1 base at V and 2 bases at J, with 8 bases between. This CDR3 comprises 15 residues. The germline V gene has CDR1 SEHNR and CDR2 FQNEAQ (reference sequence). Drawing the rest from reference TRBV7-9 and TRBJ2-2, the complete variable domain is DTGVSQNPRHKITKRGQNVTFRCDPISEHNRLYWYRQTLGQGPEFLTYFQNEAQLEKSRLLSDRFSAERPKGSFSTLEIQRTEQGDSAMYLCASSLGAANTGELFFGEGSRLTVL.

The V and J genes are TRBV6-5 and TRBJ1-5; 8 nucleotides line up with TRBD1. This CDR3 spans 15 amino acids. Germline CDR1 reads MNHEY; CDR2 reads SVGAGI. V lost 6 bases, J lost 4 bases, and 8 bases stayed unmatched. CDR3 nucleotide sequence: TGTGCCAGCAGCCCCGGACAGGGATTAAATCAGCCCCAGCATTTT. It specifies CASSPGQGLNQPQHF.

The chain recombines TRBV5-1 with TRBJ1-6; 10 bases map to TRBD1. The CDR3 sequence is 15 residues long. Germline V lookup: CDR1 SGHRS, CDR2 YFSETQ. The V segment lost 3 bases and the J segment 7 bases; nucleotides outside the gene matches: 4. This CDR3 is CASSSGTGENSPLHF. In DNA form, the CDR3 reads TGCGCCAGCAGCTCCGGGACAGGGGAAAATTCACCCCTCCACTTT. The whole variable domain, filled in from reference TRBV5-1 and TRBJ1-6, reads KAGVTQTPRYLIKTRGQQVTLSCSPISGHRSVSWYQQTPGQGLQFLFEYFSETQRNKGNFPGRFSGRQFSNSRSEMNVSTLELGDSALYLCASSSGTGENSPLHFGNGTRLTVT.

The chain recombines TRBV4-1 with TRBJ2-1, with 11 bases aligning to TRBD2. The V and J ends lost 4 bases and 7 bases, in that order; junction bases with no gene match: 6. Germline CDR1 MGHRA, CDR2 YSYEKL. This CDR3 has 15 residues. The CDR3: CASSRVAGGFNEQFF. As DNA, the CDR3 is TGCGCCAGCAGCCGTGTAGCGGGGGGGTTTAATGAGCAGTTCTTC.

The V and J genes are TRBV10-3 and TRBJ2-7; tentatively, D is TRBD1 (6 bases). The CDR3 consists of 13 residues. Between the trimmed V and J ends, which lost 5 bases and 2 bases, there was a span of 10 bases. In germline, CDR1 is ENHRY, CDR2 SYGVKD. The chain's CDR3 is CAISQGSPYEQYF. Here the CDR3 DNA reads TGTGCCATCAGTCAGGGGTCCCCCTACGAGCAGTACTTC.

The chain's CDR3 is CASSSQGWGTDTQYF. The CDR3 coding sequence is TGCGCCAGCAGCTCACAGGGTTGGGGGACAGATACGCAGTATTTT. The V call is TRBV5-1, the J call TRBJ2-3, with a weak D call TRBD1 (6 bases). The CDR3 totals 15 residues. V was cut by 3 bases and J by 3 bases, with 14 bases left in between. Germline CDR1 and CDR2: SGHRS and YFSETQ.

This sequence joins TRBV7-8 and TRBJ2-1, with D perhaps TRBD2 (6 bases). Germline values: CDR1 SGHVS, CDR2 FQNEAQ. V lost 5 bases and J 2 bases, leaving 19 bases between the germline ends. The CDR3 runs to 17 residues. The CDR3 nucleotides are TGTGCCAGCAGCCCGGTCGGTCGGGGGTTAACCTACAATGAGCAGTTCTTC. This sequence encodes CASSPVGRGLTYNEQFF.